The 2 T cell receptor beta chains below all came from one sample that was sequenced in a study of cytomegalovirus exposure and HLA in healthy donors. Only in-frame clones appear in the TCRdb table, and some are missing; sequencing was by immunoSEQ multiplex PCR. In the table there are some 48,000 clones, about 90% of which are singletons. The sample consisted of PBMCs. These receptors were obtained from a woman between 25 and 40 years old in good health and CMV-seronegative.

This rearrangement joins TRBV28 to TRBJ2-1; 9 bases align to TRBD2. CDR1 is MDHEN, CDR2 SYDVKM, per germline. V gave up 3 bases and J gave up 8 bases; unmatched junction bases: 8. CDR3 length: 15 amino acids. The DNA of the CDR3 is TGTGCCAGCAGTTTCAGGACTAGCGATTTCCATGAGCAGTTCTTC. Translated: CASSFRTSDFHEQFF.

The V call is TRBV6-6, the J call TRBJ1-2, with D unresolved. CDR3 length: 16 residues. V was clipped by 0 bases and J by 6 bases, with 17 bases between them. Germline V gene lookup returns CDR1 MNHNY and CDR2 SVGAGI (reference sequence). CDR3 residues: CASSYSFAEPVDGYTF. For the CDR3, the DNA is TGTGCCAGCAGTTACTCGTTTGCAGAACCCGTCGATGGCTACACCTTC.